One sample yielded the 21 T cell receptor beta chains listed below, sequenced in a study of beta chain features in type 1 diabetes. Reverse transcribing all isolated RNA meant expressed TCRB transcripts were sequenced. Clones were read by immunoSEQ multiplex PCR, and TCRdb kept only the in-frame ones, dropping some. This table holds approximately 330,000 clones, approximately 11% found once. The sequenced sample consisted of naive CD4+ T cells from blood. The receptors shown here come from a young woman in good health.

This clone occurred a few times. The rearrangement joins TRBV4-3 to TRBJ1-4; D gene unclear. CDR3 length: 15 amino acids. V lost 0 bases to trimming and J lost 4 bases, with 9 bases between them. Germline CDR1 and CDR2: LGHNA and YSLEER. CDR3 residues: CASSQDVRGNEKLFF. CDR3 sequence (DNA): TGCGCCAGCAGCCAAGACGTTCGGGGTAATGAAAAACTGTTTTTT.

J is TRBJ2-1 and V is TRBV7-2; 10 bases line up with TRBD2. This CDR3 contains 17 residues. Germline lookup yields CDR1 SGHTA and CDR2 FQGNSA. Unmatched junction bases numbered 15, after V lost 6 bases and J lost 7 bases. CDR3: CASRLAMRASGSNEQFF. CDR3 nucleotide sequence: TGTGCCAGCAGACTAGCGATGAGGGCTAGCGGGAGTAATGAGCAGTTCTTC.

This clone came up a few times. Other DNA sequences in the sample encode the same CDR3. The rearrangement links TRBV18 to TRBJ2-3, with D unclear. CDR3 length: 14 residues. The germline V and J ends were trimmed by 2 bases and 0 bases, with 6 bases remaining between them. Germline V CDR1 and CDR2: KGHSH, LQKENI. The CDR3 nucleotides read TGTGCCAGCTCACCAGGCAGGAGCACAGATACGCAGTATTTT. It yields the protein CASSPGRSTDTQYF.

Only a few counts were recorded for this clone. The CDR3 protein is CASSPLTGGGGRTNEQFF. The CDR3 DNA reads as TGTGCCAGCAGCCCCTTGACCGGGGGGGGAGGACGAACTAATGAGCAGTTCTTC. V is TRBV4-2 and J is TRBJ2-1, with TRBD2 identical over 8 bases. The germline gives CDR1 LGHNA, CDR2 YNFKEQ. V was clipped by 4 bases and J by 7 bases; unmatched bases: 18. CDR3 length: 18 residues.

The V gene is TRBV30, the J gene TRBJ1-1; TRBD1 matches at 8 bases. Losses at the gene ends were 0 bases for V and 6 bases for J; bases not matched to a gene: 9. The CDR3 has 15 amino acids. Germline CDR1 reads GTSNPN; CDR2 reads SVGIG (reference sequence). The CDR3 nucleotides read TGTGCCTGGAGTGTGACCGGACAGGGTTACGCTGAAGCTTTCTTT. Translated, it gives CAWSVTGQGYAEAFF.

About this clone itself: Other DNA sequences from this sample encode an identical CDR3 as well. The V and J genes are TRBV19 and TRBJ2-7; 10 bases are a match to TRBD2. The V gene's germline CDR1 is LNHDA and CDR2 SQIVND (reference sequence). The CDR3 totals 14 residues. Trimming took 4 bases from V and 3 from J; bases not matched to a gene: 3. Here the CDR3 reads CASSRASGSYEQYF. CDR3 coding DNA: TGTGCCAGTAGTAGAGCTAGCGGGAGCTACGAGCAGTACTTC.

This chain uses TRBV4-3 with TRBJ2-5; 8 bases map to TRBD1. The J call may be mistaken, given a closer DNA end match to TRBJ2-7. The germline V gene has CDR1 LGHNA and CDR2 YSLEER. The CDR3 is 15 residues long. The chain's CDR3 is CASSQDRTGPYEQYF. Here the CDR3 DNA reads TGCGCCAGCAGCCAAGACAGGACAGGGCCCTACGAGCAGTACTTC.

The chain combines TRBV5-4 with TRBJ2-5, with 9 bases that match TRBD2. The CDR3 length is 15 residues. CDR1 is SGHNT, CDR2 YYREEE, per germline (reference sequence). V gave up 4 bases and J gave up 0 bases; unmatched junction bases: 4. The CDR3 DNA follows: TGTGCCAGCAGCACCTCTAGCGGGAACCAAGAGACCCAGTACTTC. Encoded protein: CASSTSSGNQETQYF.

This clone turned up a few times. The chain couples TRBV9 to TRBJ2-3; TRBD2 aligns across 11 bases. V trimming: 4 bases; J trimming: 3 bases; junction bases outside the gene matches: 4. The CDR3 extends over 15 amino acids. Germline-derived CDR1 and CDR2 are SGDLS and YYNGEE. CDR3: CASSLLAGATDTQYF. The CDR3 DNA reads TGTGCCAGCAGCTTACTAGCGGGAGCGACAGATACGCAGTATTTT. Combining the CDR3 with reference TRBV9 and TRBJ2-3 gives the whole variable domain DSGVTQTPKHLITATGQRVTLRCSPRSGDLSVYWYQQSLDQGLQFLIQYYNGEERAKGNILERFSAQQFPDLHSELNLSSLELGDSALYFCASSLLAGATDTQYFGPGTRLTVL.

V usage is TRBV9 and J usage is TRBJ2-3; 7 nucleotides align to TRBD2. This CDR3 spans 14 amino acids. Germline V CDR1 and CDR2: SGDLS, YYNGEE. V lost 7 bases to trimming and J lost 4 bases; unmatched junction nucleotides: 9. CDR3 in DNA: TGTGCCAGCTCTAGAGCGGGAACATCAGATACGCAGTATTTT. This encodes CASSRAGTSDTQYF.

This clone was counted a few times. The chain joins TRBV25-1 to TRBJ2-7, with D tentatively TRBD1 (6 bases). The germline gives CDR1 MGHDK, CDR2 SYGVNS. V lost 7 bases and J 2 bases, leaving 18 bases between the germline ends. The CDR3 extends over 15 amino acids. The CDR3 spells CASTVGTSQTYEQYF. The CDR3 DNA is TGTGCCAGCACCGTCGGGACATCGCAAACCTACGAGCAGTACTTC.

The rearrangement uses TRBV7-9 and TRBJ1-3; unclear D gene. CDR1 SEHNR and CDR2 FQNEAQ come from the germline V gene (reference sequence). With 5 bases removed from V and 4 bases from J, the gap between germline ends came to 9 bases. The CDR3 loop spans 13 amino acids. CDR3 in DNA: TGTGCCAGCAGCCTAGGCGAGGGAAACACCATATATTTT. It is translated as CASSLGEGNTIYF.

This clone was found a few times. The gene calls are TRBV18 and TRBJ2-5; 8 nucleotides align to TRBD1. V shed 4 bases, J shed 1 base, and the junction held 2 bases outside the gene matches. In germline, CDR1 is KGHSH, CDR2 LQKENI. The CDR3 consists of 14 residues. The CDR3 DNA is TGTGCCAGCTCACTCGGGACAGGCCAAGAGACCCAGTACTTC. Translated: CASSLGTGQETQYF.

This clone came up a few times. This rearrangement joins TRBV29-1 to TRBJ2-1; 8 nucleotides match TRBD2. Germline values: CDR1 SQVTM, CDR2 ANQGSEA. The trim removed 6 bases at V and 8 bases at J, leaving 6 bases unmatched. The CDR3 sequence is 12 residues long. The CDR3 sequence: CSVMSGSYEQFF. The DNA for the CDR3 is TGCAGCGTGATGAGCGGGAGCTATGAGCAGTTCTTC.

The chain recombines TRBV27 with TRBJ1-2; 7 bases line up with TRBD1. CDR3 length equals 14 residues. Trimming removed 6 bases from V and 4 bases from J; junction bases left unmatched: 8. Per the germline V gene, CDR1 is MNHEY and CDR2 is SMNVEV (reference sequence). CDR3 amino acids: CASRQRGGSYGYTF. The DNA of the CDR3 is TGTGCCAGCAGGCAGAGAGGGGGCAGCTATGGCTACACCTTC.

The chain recombines TRBV9 with TRBJ2-2, with TRBD2 matching over 10 bases. V was clipped by 4 bases and J by 1 base; unmatched bases: 4. The CDR3 covers 16 residues. Germline V gene data show CDR1 as SGDLS and CDR2 as YYNGEE. Here the CDR3 reads CASSHASGGNTGELFF. The CDR3 nucleotides read TGTGCCAGCAGCCACGCTAGCGGGGGGAACACCGGGGAGCTGTTTTTT.

The chain uses TRBV15 and TRBJ2-3, with TRBD2 matching over 7 bases. From germline, CDR1 is LNHNV and CDR2 YYDKDF (reference sequence). The CDR3 consists of 16 residues. V lost 1 base and J lost 1; bases outside the gene matches: 5. Written as DNA, the CDR3 is TGTGCCACCAGCAGAGTCGGGAGGATTGGCACAGATACGCAGTATTTT. Residues: CATSRVGRIGTDTQYF. The full variable domain, in which reference TRBV15 and TRBJ2-3 provide the parts outside the CDR3, is DAMVIQNPRYQVTQFGKPVTLSCSQTLNHNVMYWYQQKSSQAPKLLFHYYDKDFNNEADTPDNFQSRRPNTSFCFLDIRSPGLGDTAMYLCATSRVGRIGTDTQYFGPGTRLTVL.

This chain connects TRBV5-1 to TRBJ2-7, with TRBD1 matching 7 bases. CDR3 length: 13 residues. V shed 4 bases, J shed 2 bases, and the junction held 3 bases outside the gene matches. CDR1 is SGHRS, CDR2 YFSETQ, per germline. The CDR3 region is CASSRGQTYEQYF. The CDR3 bases are TGCGCCAGCAGCAGGGGACAGACCTACGAGCAGTACTTC.

This clone was picked up a small number of times. The chain employs TRBV28 and TRBJ2-3, with D perhaps matching TRBD1 (6 bases). CDR1 and CDR2 (germline): MDHEN, SYDVKM. CDR3 length: 16 amino acids. The ends were cut back, 4 bases at V and 0 bases at J, with 14 bases in the middle. The CDR3 region has the DNA TGTGCCAGCAGTTCCCCTCGGACAGCGAGCACAGATACGCAGTATTTT. Its protein is CASSSPRTASTDTQYF.

This clone occurred a few times. The chain joins TRBV15 to TRBJ2-7; 9 bases agree with TRBD2. The J segment lost 3 bases and the V segment lost 1 base, leaving 4 bases of the junction unmatched. This CDR3 comprises 15 residues. Germline V gene data show CDR1 as LNHNV and CDR2 as YYDKDF (reference sequence). CDR3 amino acids: CATSRVVAGDYEQYF. The CDR3 region has the DNA TGTGCCACCAGCAGAGTAGTAGCGGGAGACTACGAGCAGTACTTC.

The CDR3 DNA sequence: TGTGCCTGGAGATGGGGGGGGAACACTGAAGCTTTCTTT. It translates to CAWRWGGNTEAFF. The chain uses TRBV30 and TRBJ1-1; tentative D call: TRBD1 (5 bases). V was clipped by 3 bases and J by 1 base, with 9 bases between them. CDR1 GTSNPN and CDR2 SVGIG come from the germline V gene (reference sequence). The CDR3 runs 13 residues.